Following are 7 T cell receptor beta chains from one sample sequenced in a study of blood T cells in healthy people across ages. The authors ran a second PCR of roughly 6 to 12 cycles using a sample-barcoded 5' primer and a J-beta primer mix. TCRdb reprocessed the 5' RACE reads via MiXCR and lists one record per CDR3 protein. The table records about 1.8 million distinct CDR3 sequences, less than 50% of them present only once. Material for sequencing was blood. Every receptor here comes from a woman aged 40 to 50 in good health.

This clonotype occurred a few times. V usage is TRBV2 and J usage is TRBJ2-5; D may be TRBD2 (5 bases). CDR1 SNHLY and CDR2 FYNNEI come from the germline V gene. Trimming removed 8 bases at V and 11 bases at J, with 18 bases between. This CDR3 is built from 12 residues. The CDR3 is CASGWSLWEQYF. The DNA for the CDR3 is TGTGCCAGCGGATGGTCCCTCTGGGAGCAGTACTTC.

The J gene is TRBJ1-1, the V gene TRBV24-1; D ambiguous. The CDR3 is made up of 12 amino acids. V dropped 4 bases and J dropped 3 bases, with 5 bases sitting between them. CDR1 KGHDR and CDR2 SFDVKD come from the germline V gene. The CDR3 DNA is TGTGCCACCAGTGACGGGTACACTGAAGCTTTCTTT. Encoded protein: CATSDGYTEAFF.

V usage is TRBV11-1 and J usage is TRBJ2-5; no definite D call. The CDR3 contains 12 residues. The V gene's germline CDR1 is SGHAT and CDR2 FQDESV (reference sequence). Trimming pared 4 bases from V and 5 bases from J, leaving 8 bases between. CDR3 amino acids: CASSSKVETQYF. The CDR3 DNA reads as TGTGCCAGCAGCTCGAAGGTTGAGACCCAGTACTTC.

There are a few counts of this clonotype. The rearrangement joins TRBV4-3 to TRBJ2-1; 7 bases match TRBD2. V lost 8 bases to trimming and J lost 3 bases; unmatched junction nucleotides: 4. The CDR3 runs to 13 residues. Germline lookup yields CDR1 LGHNA and CDR2 YSLEER. The CDR3: CASAGGIYNEQFF. CDR3 nucleotide sequence: TGCGCCAGCGCCGGGGGGATCTACAATGAGCAGTTCTTC.

This rearrangement joins TRBV20-1 to TRBJ1-2; TRBD1 matches at 8 bases. The germline gives CDR1 DFQATT, CDR2 SNEGSKA (reference sequence). With 2 bases clipped from V and 4 bases from J, the junction kept 15 bases outside the gene matches. The CDR3 totals 17 residues. The CDR3 reads CSARPGQDLFFGYGYTF. CDR3 nucleotide sequence: TGCAGTGCTAGACCGGGACAGGACCTTTTTTTTGGCTATGGCTACACCTTC.

This chain connects TRBV7-9 to TRBJ2-3; TRBD1 matches at 9 bases. V lost 5 bases and J lost 1; bases outside the gene matches: 13. The CDR3 is made up of 18 amino acids. Germline CDR1 SEHNR, CDR2 FQNEAQ (reference sequence). CDR3 residues: CASSPKITGGLGTDTQYF. As DNA, the CDR3 is TGTGCCAGCAGCCCAAAAATCACAGGGGGCTTGGGCACAGATACGCAGTATTTT.

The chain joins TRBV25-1 to TRBJ2-5; no definite D call. The germline gives CDR1 MGHDK, CDR2 SYGVNS. V lost 4 bases and J 13 bases, leaving 19 bases between the germline ends. This CDR3 region has 13 residues. CDR3 sequence: CASSAPPFLSAYF. Written as DNA, the CDR3 is TGTGCCAGCAGTGCCCCCCCCTTTTTATCGGCGTACTTC.